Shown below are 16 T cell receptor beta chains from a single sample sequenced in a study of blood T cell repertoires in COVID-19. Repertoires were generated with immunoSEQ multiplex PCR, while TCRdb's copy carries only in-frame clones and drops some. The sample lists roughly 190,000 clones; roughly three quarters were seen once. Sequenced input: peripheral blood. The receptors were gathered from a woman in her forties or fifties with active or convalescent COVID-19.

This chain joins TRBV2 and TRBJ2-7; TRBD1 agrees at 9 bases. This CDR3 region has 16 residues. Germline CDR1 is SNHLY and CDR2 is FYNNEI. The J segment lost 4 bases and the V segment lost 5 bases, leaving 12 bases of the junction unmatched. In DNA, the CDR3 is TGTGCCAGCAGTTTGGGACCGGGACAGGGACATTACGAGCAGTACTTC. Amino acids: CASSLGPGQGHYEQYF.

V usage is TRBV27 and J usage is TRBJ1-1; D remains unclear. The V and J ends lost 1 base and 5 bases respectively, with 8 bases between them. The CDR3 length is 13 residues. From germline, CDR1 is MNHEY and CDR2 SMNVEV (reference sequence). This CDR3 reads CASSLLYRTEAFF. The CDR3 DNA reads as TGTGCCAGCAGTTTATTATACCGGACTGAAGCTTTCTTT.

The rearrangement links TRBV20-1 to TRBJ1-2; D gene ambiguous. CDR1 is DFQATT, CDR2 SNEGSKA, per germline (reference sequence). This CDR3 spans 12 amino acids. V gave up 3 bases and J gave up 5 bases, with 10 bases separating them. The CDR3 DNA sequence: TGCAGTGCTAGTGAGGGCAGGTATGGCTACACCTTC. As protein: CSASEGRYGYTF.

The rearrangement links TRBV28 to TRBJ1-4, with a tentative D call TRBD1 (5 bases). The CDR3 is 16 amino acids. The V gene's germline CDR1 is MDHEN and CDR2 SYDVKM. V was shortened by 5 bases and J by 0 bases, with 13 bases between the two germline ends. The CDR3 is CASSPAGKATNEKLFF. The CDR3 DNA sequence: TGTGCCAGCAGTCCCGCAGGGAAGGCAACTAATGAAAAACTGTTTTTT.

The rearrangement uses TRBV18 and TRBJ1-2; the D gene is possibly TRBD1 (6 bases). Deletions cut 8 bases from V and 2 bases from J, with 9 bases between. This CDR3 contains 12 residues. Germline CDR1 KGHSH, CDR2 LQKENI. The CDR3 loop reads CASRTGNYGYTF. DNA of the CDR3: TGTGCCAGCCGAACAGGGAACTATGGCTACACCTTC.

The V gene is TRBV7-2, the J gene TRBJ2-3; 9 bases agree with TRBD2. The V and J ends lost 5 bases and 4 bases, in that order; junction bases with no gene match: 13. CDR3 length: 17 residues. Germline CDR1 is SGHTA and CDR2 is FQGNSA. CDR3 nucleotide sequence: TGTGCCAGCAGCCCCCAACCTAGCGGGATTCTGGCAGATACGCAGTATTTT. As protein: CASSPQPSGILADTQYF.

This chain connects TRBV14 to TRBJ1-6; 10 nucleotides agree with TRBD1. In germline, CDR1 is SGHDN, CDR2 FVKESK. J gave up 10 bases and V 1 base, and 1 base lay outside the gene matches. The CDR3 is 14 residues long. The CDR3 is CASSQGTGGSPLHF. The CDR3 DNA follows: TGTGCCAGCAGCCAAGGGACAGGGGGATCACCCCTCCACTTT.

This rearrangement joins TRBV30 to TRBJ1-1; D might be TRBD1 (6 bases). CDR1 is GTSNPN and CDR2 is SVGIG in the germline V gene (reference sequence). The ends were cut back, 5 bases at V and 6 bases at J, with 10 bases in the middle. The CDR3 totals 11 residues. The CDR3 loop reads CAWAGGPEAFF. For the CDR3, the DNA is TGTGCCTGGGCGGGGGGGCCTGAAGCTTTCTTT.

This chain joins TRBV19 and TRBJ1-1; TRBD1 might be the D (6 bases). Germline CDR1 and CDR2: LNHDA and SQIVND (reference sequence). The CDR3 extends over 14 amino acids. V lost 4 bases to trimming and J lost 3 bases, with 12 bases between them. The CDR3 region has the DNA TGTGCCAGTAGTAGACAGGCGGCGGACACTGAAGCTTTCTTT. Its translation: CASSRQAADTEAFF.

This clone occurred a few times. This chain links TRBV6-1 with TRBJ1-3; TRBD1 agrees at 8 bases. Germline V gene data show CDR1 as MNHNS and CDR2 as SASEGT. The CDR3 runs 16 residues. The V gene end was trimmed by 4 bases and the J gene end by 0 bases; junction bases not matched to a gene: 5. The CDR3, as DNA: TGTGCCAGCAGTGTACGACAGGGGAGCTCTGGAAACACCATATATTTT. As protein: CASSVRQGSSGNTIYF.

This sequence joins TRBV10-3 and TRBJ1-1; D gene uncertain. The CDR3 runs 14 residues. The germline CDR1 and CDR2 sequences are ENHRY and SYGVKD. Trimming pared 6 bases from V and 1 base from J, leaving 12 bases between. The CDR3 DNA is TGTGCCATCAGACAGAGCTCATCGAACACTGAAGCTTTCTTT. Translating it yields CAIRQSSSNTEAFF.

The DNA of the CDR3 is TGCGCCAGCAGCAAGGACATAGCCAAAAGCTCCTACAATGAGCAGTTCTTC. Its protein is CASSKDIAKSSYNEQFF. This chain uses TRBV4-3 with TRBJ2-1; tentative D call: TRBD1 (5 bases). This CDR3 comprises 17 residues. Germline values: CDR1 LGHNA, CDR2 YSLEER. Trimming removed 5 bases from V and 0 bases from J, with 17 bases in between.

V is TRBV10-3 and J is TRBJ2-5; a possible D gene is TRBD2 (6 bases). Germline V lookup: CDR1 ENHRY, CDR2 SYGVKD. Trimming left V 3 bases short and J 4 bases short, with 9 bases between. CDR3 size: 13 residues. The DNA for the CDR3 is TGTGCCATCAGTGACGGAGGGACAGAGACCCAGTACTTC. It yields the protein CAISDGGTETQYF.

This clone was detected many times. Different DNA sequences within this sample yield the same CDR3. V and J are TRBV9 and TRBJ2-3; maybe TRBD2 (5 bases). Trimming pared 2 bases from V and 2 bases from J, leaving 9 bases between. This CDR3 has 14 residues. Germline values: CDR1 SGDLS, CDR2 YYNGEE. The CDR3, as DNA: TGTGCCAGCAGCGTCGCCGGGAACACAGATACGCAGTATTTT. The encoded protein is CASSVAGNTDTQYF. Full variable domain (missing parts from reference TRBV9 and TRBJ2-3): DSGVTQTPKHLITATGQRVTLRCSPRSGDLSVYWYQQSLDQGLQFLIQYYNGEERAKGNILERFSAQQFPDLHSELNLSSLELGDSALYFCASSVAGNTDTQYFGPGTRLTVL.

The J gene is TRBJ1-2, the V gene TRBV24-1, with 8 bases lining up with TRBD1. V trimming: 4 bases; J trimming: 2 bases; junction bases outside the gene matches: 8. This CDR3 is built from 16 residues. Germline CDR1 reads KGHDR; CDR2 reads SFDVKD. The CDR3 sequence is CATSESRQGRNYGYTF. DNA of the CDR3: TGTGCCACCAGTGAATCCAGACAGGGGAGAAACTATGGCTACACCTTC.

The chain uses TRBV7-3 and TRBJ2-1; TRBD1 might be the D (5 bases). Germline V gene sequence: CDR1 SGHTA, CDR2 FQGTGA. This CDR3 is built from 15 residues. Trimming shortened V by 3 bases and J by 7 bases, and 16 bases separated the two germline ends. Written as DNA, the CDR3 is TGTGCCAGCAGCTTTACGCGCAGGGAAAGGAATGAGCAGTTCTTC. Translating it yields CASSFTRRERNEQFF. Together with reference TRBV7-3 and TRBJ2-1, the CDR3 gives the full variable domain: GAGVSQTPSNKVTEKGKYVELRCDPISGHTALYWYRQSLGQGPEFLIYFQGTGAADDSGLPNDRFFAVRPEGSVSTLKIQRTERGDSAVYLCASSFTRRERNEQFFGPGTRLTVL.